The 20 T cell receptor beta chains below come from one sample, sequenced in a study of regulatory T cells in long-lasting Graves disease (dated by TCRdb to 2020 to 2023). Taken with the paper, the label for time point translates to: newly diagnosed GD, antithyroid drugs for less than 3 months. RNA was extracted from PBMCs in TRIzol for both TCR sequencing and RNA sequencing. The library was built by means of multiplex PCR. TCRdb records Illumina HiSeq 4000 as the sequencer. TCR beta libraries were built with iRepertoire HTBI primers and Arm-PCR amplification of CDR3 regions. TCRdb cleaned the public reads at Q25 with fastp, built clones with MiXCR and kept in-frame beta chains. Identical CDR3 protein sequences are pooled into one entry, listed with their most common genes and DNA. The sample profile shows around 400,000 distinct CDR3 sequences; approximately 12% of them were found once. Of the sample, 18% falls within the top ten clones.

These same records also appear under a second study, on T cells in Graves' hyperthyroidism and ophthalmopathy.

This material consisted of peripheral blood mononuclear cells (PBMCs), taken at new diagnosis, from a patient treated with antithyroid drugs. All receptors derive from a woman younger than 30 with Graves disease. Donor details come from another sample of the same person, matched by shared clones.

This clonotype was seen ten or more times. This rearrangement joins TRBV12-3 or TRBV12-4 to TRBJ2-1, with D possibly being TRBD2 (6 bases). The V end was cut by 4 bases, the J end by 0 bases, with 13 bases between. The CDR3 is made up of 16 amino acids. The CDR3 loop reads CASSYPLASSYNEQFF. DNA of the CDR3: TGTGCCAGCAGTTACCCCCTAGCGAGCTCCTACAATGAGCAGTTCTTC.

This clonotype has a handful of counts. The rearrangement joins TRBV6-1 to TRBJ2-4; TRBD2 agrees at 8 bases. J lost 4 bases, V lost 6 bases, and 11 bases had no gene match. Germline loops: CDR1 MNHNS, CDR2 SASEGT. The CDR3 is 16 residues long. The CDR3 loop is CASSQPRTGGKNIQYF. The CDR3 DNA follows: TGTGCCAGCAGCCAACCTCGGACGGGAGGGAAAAACATTCAGTACTTC.

Many counts were recorded for this clonotype. This chain uses TRBV3-1 with TRBJ2-1, with unresolved D. Germline V lookup: CDR1 LGHDT, CDR2 YNNKEL (reference sequence). The ends were cut back, 0 bases at V and 2 bases at J, with 5 bases in the middle. CDR3 length equals 14 residues. CDR3 DNA: TGTGCCAGCAGCCAAGATAGTCCCTACAATGAGCAGTTCTTC. Its translation is CASSQDSPYNEQFF.

This rearrangement joins TRBV5-4 to TRBJ2-2; 7 nucleotides line up with TRBD2. Germline V gives CDR1 SGHNT, CDR2 YYREEE (reference sequence). The V and J ends lost 3 bases and 0 bases, in that order; junction bases with no gene match: 11. There are 18 residues in the CDR3. The CDR3 DNA follows: TGTGCCAGCAGCTCGTCCGTCTCGAGCGGGGCGAACACCGGGGAGCTGTTTTTT. It specifies CASSSSVSSGANTGELFF.

For this clonotype: A single base separates this from a much larger clone, so it may be a read error. The chain is built from TRBV20-1 and TRBJ2-7, with TRBD1 matching over 8 bases. Germline CDR1 is DFQATT and CDR2 is SNEGSKA (reference sequence). The junction had 11 bases not matched to a gene; V was cut back by 3 bases and J by 1 base. The CDR3 sequence is 16 residues long. In nucleotides, the CDR3 is TGCAGTGCTAGGGGGCACAGGGGGGCCTTATCCTACGAGCAGTACTTC. Protein product: CSARGHRGALSYEQYF.

This clonotype was observed at least ten times. The gene calls are TRBV28 and TRBJ1-1; possible D gene TRBD1, 6 bases. The germline gives CDR1 MDHEN, CDR2 SYDVKM. CDR3 length: 16 amino acids. The ends were cut back, 3 bases at V and 4 bases at J, with 18 bases in the middle. The CDR3 region is CASSFHEQGSSTEAFF. The CDR3 coding sequence is TGTGCCAGCAGTTTCCACGAACAGGGTTCGAGCACTGAAGCTTTCTTT.

The V gene is TRBV6-2 or TRBV6-3, the J gene TRBJ2-5; 9 nucleotides align to TRBD2. Looked up from germline, CDR1 is MNHEY and CDR2 is SVGEGT. The trim removed 9 bases at V and 4 bases at J, leaving 15 bases unmatched. The CDR3 has 16 residues. The CDR3 sequence: CASSGGGLASAETQYF. The CDR3 coding sequence is TGTGCCAGTAGTGGTGGGGGACTAGCCAGCGCAGAGACCCAGTACTTC.

This clonotype has only a few counts. The chain uses TRBV27 and TRBJ2-1, with 14 bases aligning to TRBD2. J lost 5 bases, V lost 5 bases, and 2 bases had no gene match. The CDR3 loop spans 15 amino acids. Per the germline V gene, CDR1 is MNHEY and CDR2 is SMNVEV (reference sequence). Here the CDR3 reads CASSRLAGGDNEQFF. In nucleotides, the CDR3 is TGTGCCAGCAGTCGACTAGCGGGAGGGGACAATGAGCAGTTCTTC.

This clonotype has a count of ten or more. The chain employs TRBV20-1 and TRBJ2-3; 8 bases are a match to TRBD2. J lost 1 base, V lost 0 bases, and 9 bases had no gene match. This CDR3 is built from 17 residues. The germline V gene encodes CDR1 DFQATT and CDR2 SNEGSKA (reference sequence). The CDR3 nucleotides read TGCAGTGCTAGAGATTATCGACTAGCGAGTGGCACAGATACGCAGTATTTT. Translated: CSARDYRLASGTDTQYF.

This clonotype was recorded many times. This sequence joins TRBV20-1 and TRBJ1-5; D is possibly TRBD1 (5 bases). The length of the CDR3 is 15 residues. Germline V lookup: CDR1 DFQATT, CDR2 SNEGSKA (reference sequence). The germline V and J ends were trimmed by 1 base and 0 bases, with 10 bases remaining between them. For the CDR3, the DNA is TGCAGTGCTAGAGTCCTGGGGGATAGCAATCAGCCCCAGCATTTT. Translation gives CSARVLGDSNQPQHF.

Regarding this clonotype: This may arise from a read error, as a much more abundant clone is one base away. This likely comes from a read error, as the CDR3 has no conserved phenylalanine or tryptophan at its end. V and J are TRBV6-5 and TRBJ2-3, with TRBD2 matching 13 bases. The trim removed 4 bases at V and 5 bases at J, leaving 6 bases unmatched. The V gene's germline CDR1 is MNHEY and CDR2 SVGAGI. CDR3 size: 16 residues. CDR3 residues: CASSSRLAGGEDTQYL. The CDR3 nucleotides are TGTGCCAGCAGTTCTAGACTAGCGGGAGGCGAAGATACGCAGTATTTG.

This clonotype was seen more than once but under ten times. This rearrangement joins TRBV9 to TRBJ2-5; TRBD1 is a possible D gene (6 bases). In germline, CDR1 is SGDLS, CDR2 YYNGEE. The CDR3 length is 13 residues. The germline V and J ends were trimmed by 3 bases and 5 bases, with 11 bases remaining between them. The CDR3 is CASSADRPETQYF. CDR3 coding DNA: TGTGCCAGCAGCGCAGACAGGCCTGAGACCCAGTACTTC.

Notes on this clonotype: A much bigger clone sits one base away, suggesting this may be a read error. V usage is TRBV11-1 and J usage is TRBJ1-5, with D hard to call. Trimming pared 5 bases from V and 2 bases from J, leaving 13 bases between. CDR3 size: 15 residues. Germline CDR1 is SGHAT and CDR2 is FQDESV (reference sequence). The DNA for the CDR3 is TGTGCCAGCAGCCCTTCTGGGGTGGGCAATCAGCCCCAGCATTTT. It is translated as CASSPSGVGNQPQHF.

This clonotype has only a few counts. A much larger clone differs from this one at a single base, so this may be a read error. The chain is built from TRBV12-3 or TRBV12-4 and TRBJ2-1; TRBD1 matches at 8 bases. The CDR3 runs to 17 residues. The CDR3, as DNA: TGTGCCAGCAATTTAGGGTCGAGTACAGGGGGTCAAAATGAGCAGTTCTTC. It encodes CASNLGSSTGGQNEQFF.

This chain joins TRBV5-1 and TRBJ1-3; D is perhaps TRBD1 (5 bases). V dropped 2 bases and J dropped 0 bases, with 12 bases sitting between them. CDR3 length: 16 amino acids. Per the germline V gene, CDR1 is SGHRS and CDR2 is YFSETQ. Here the CDR3 DNA reads TGCGCCAGCAGCTTACAGGTTACGAACTCTGGAAACACCATATATTTT. Amino acid sequence: CASSLQVTNSGNTIYF.

This clonotype came up many times. V usage is TRBV7-9 and J usage is TRBJ2-1, with D tentatively TRBD1 or TRBD2 (5 bases each). This CDR3 region has 13 residues. Per the germline V gene, CDR1 is SEHNR and CDR2 is FQNEAQ (reference sequence). The ends were cut back, 5 bases at V and 7 bases at J, with 12 bases in the middle. CDR3 DNA sequence: TGTGCCAGCAGCGGGGGTTTCGGAAATGAGCAGTTCTTC. Its translation: CASSGGFGNEQFF.

For this clonotype: A read error is the likely source, as a far larger clone sits one nucleotide away. This chain links TRBV11-2 with TRBJ2-3; D may be TRBD2 (5 bases). This CDR3 region has 13 residues. The germline gives CDR1 SGHAT, CDR2 FQNNGV. V lost 5 bases and J lost 3, with 9 bases in between. CDR3 sequence reads: CASSHPGTDTQYF. In DNA, the CDR3 is TGTGCCAGCAGCCACCCGGGGACAGATACGCAGTATTTT.

J is TRBJ1-1 and V is TRBV5-5; TRBD1 might be the D (6 bases). Germline V CDR1 and CDR2: SGHKS, YYEKEE (reference sequence). CDR3 length: 13 residues. Trimming took 5 bases from V and 7 from J, leaving 15 bases between them. CDR3 nucleotide sequence: TGTGCCAGCAGAACGCCAGGGGCCAGTGAAGCTTTCTTT. Translating it yields CASRTPGASEAFF.

This clonotype came up many times. The chain is built from TRBV12-3 or TRBV12-4 and TRBJ1-1; no firm D call. This CDR3 is built from 13 residues. Between the trimmed V and J ends, which lost 7 bases and 11 bases, there was a span of 20 bases. This chain's CDR3 is CASIHPMVRTAFF. As DNA, the CDR3 is TGTGCCAGCATCCACCCCATGGTGAGGACGGCTTTCTTT.

This clonotype has only a few counts. V is TRBV24-1 and J is TRBJ2-5, with 9 bases aligning to TRBD1. The CDR3 runs to 13 residues. The germline gives CDR1 KGHDR, CDR2 SFDVKD. The V gene end was trimmed by 10 bases and the J gene end by 5 bases; junction bases not matched to a gene: 7. Here the CDR3 DNA reads TGTGCCACGGGGACAGGGTATCTTGAGACCCAGTACTTC. It is translated as CATGTGYLETQYF.